This TCR beta chain was sequenced in a study of STAT3 mutations in large granular lymphocyte leukemia. Broader study findings: Every T-LGLL patient had at least one immunodominant TCRbeta clonotype. Clonal expansion was inferred from samples taken at other timepoints.

Profiling relied on immunoSEQ multiplex PCR, and the TCRdb table lists in-frame clones only, not all of them. Among 2,500 to 3,500 clones listed, roughly 43% were seen once. A few counts support this clone. Its cognate antigen is unknown. Germline CDR1 and CDR2: SGHRS and YFSETQ. The CDR3 sequence is 15 residues long. J gave up 5 bases and V 4 bases, and 7 bases lay outside the gene matches. Sequencing used peripheral blood mononuclear cells. This receptor was taken from a man aged 50 to 59 with T-cell large granular lymphocyte leukemia. Some clones in this sample may be carry-over from other donors' samples. V usage is TRBV5-1 and J usage is TRBJ1-5; 9 nucleotides line up with TRBD1. CDR3 loop: CASSLTGQGYQPQHF. CDR3 in DNA: TGCGCCAGCAGCCTGACGGGACAGGGCTATCAGCCCCAGCATTTT.